These 27 T cell receptor beta chains originate from one sample sequenced in a study of regulatory T cells in long-lasting Graves disease (dated by TCRdb to the early 2020s). Sample time point, as interpreted from the label and publication: persistent/refractory GD, antithyroid drugs over 5 years with positive TRAb. For both TCR sequencing and RNA sequencing, RNA was extracted from PBMCs in TRIzol. Library preparation was by multiplex PCR. Sequencing took place on an Illumina HiSeq 4000. To build TCR beta libraries, CDR3 regions were amplified by Arm-PCR using iRepertoire HTBI primers. The raw public data were reprocessed by TCRdb itself: fastp quality trimming at Q25, MiXCR clonotype calling, in-frame beta chains only. Records with the same CDR3 protein are collapsed into one entry carrying the most frequent genes and DNA. For this sample the table gives fewer than 550,000 distinct CDR3 sequences, of which roughly a fifth were detected only once. Approximately 6.4% of the sample is held by the ten biggest clonotypes.

Sequences were derived from peripheral blood mononuclear cells (PBMCs), sampled when the disease was refractory, from a patient treated with antithyroid drugs. The receptors were sampled from a female donor with Graves disease.

This clonotype was observed many times. The chain combines TRBV5-5 with TRBJ2-7; D might be TRBD2 (6 bases). V gave up 3 bases and J gave up 0 bases, with 19 bases separating them. Germline-derived CDR1 and CDR2 are SGHKS and YYEKEE (reference sequence). There are 17 residues in the CDR3. CDR3: CASSWKPGLYSSYEQYF. DNA of the CDR3: TGTGCCAGCAGCTGGAAGCCGGGACTGTATAGCTCCTACGAGCAGTACTTC.

This clonotype was detected ten times or more. The chain combines TRBV6-2 or TRBV6-3 with TRBJ1-2; maybe TRBD1 (5 bases). V was shortened by 5 bases and J by 4 bases, with 20 bases between the two germline ends. The CDR3 totals 16 residues. The germline V gene encodes CDR1 MNHEY and CDR2 SVGEGT. The CDR3 sequence: CASSPRLGGRSYGYTF. For the CDR3, the DNA is TGTGCCAGCAGTCCCCGCTTGGGGGGAAGGAGCTATGGCTACACCTTC.

This clonotype was detected a few times. This sequence may be a read error, since a much larger clone differs from it by one base. J is TRBJ1-3 and V is TRBV2; no clear D. Germline V gene sequence: CDR1 SNHLY, CDR2 FYNNEI. The CDR3 has 15 residues. The CDR3: CASKPTVYSGSTIYF. CDR3 DNA sequence: TGTGCCAGCAAGCCGACGGTATACTCTGGAAGCACCATATATTTT.

J is TRBJ2-7 and V is TRBV6-1; tentative D call: TRBD1 (6 bases). CDR3 size: 14 residues. The V gene's germline CDR1 is MNHNS and CDR2 SASEGT. The V end was cut by 6 bases, the J end by 3 bases, with 15 bases between. The CDR3 here is CASRPSDRFYEQYF. CDR3 in DNA: TGTGCCAGCAGACCTTCTGACAGGTTCTACGAGCAGTACTTC.

There are many counts of this clonotype. The rearrangement uses TRBV7-8 and TRBJ2-2; 10 bases are shared with TRBD2. The V gene end was trimmed by 3 bases and the J gene end by 7 bases; junction bases not matched to a gene: 5. CDR1 is SGHVS, CDR2 FQNEAQ, per germline. The CDR3 contains 15 residues. The CDR3, as DNA: TGTGCCAGCAGCTTTAGCGGGAGGAGGGGCGGGGAGCTGTTTTTT. It yields the protein CASSFSGRRGGELFF.

The chain has TRBV4-3 and TRBJ1-4, with a weak D call TRBD1 (6 bases). Trimming removed 0 bases at V and 7 bases at J, with 12 bases between. The CDR3 length is 15 residues. Germline V gene sequence: CDR1 LGHNA, CDR2 YSLEER. The CDR3 loop is CASSQDPGASEKLFF. CDR3 coding DNA: TGCGCCAGCAGCCAAGATCCGGGGGCAAGTGAAAAACTGTTTTTT.

This clonotype showed up just a few times. The V gene is TRBV11-2, the J gene TRBJ1-4; TRBD1 aligns across 9 bases. The CDR3 contains 15 residues. V trimming: 5 bases; J trimming: 6 bases; junction bases outside the gene matches: 7. The V gene's germline CDR1 is SGHAT and CDR2 FQNNGV. CDR3 region: CASSLTGGDYEKLFF. The CDR3, as DNA: TGTGCCAGCAGCCTTACAGGGGGCGACTATGAAAAACTGTTTTTT.

This clonotype has more than one count but fewer than ten. This may stem from a read error, because a much larger clone lies one nucleotide away. The chain joins TRBV28 to TRBJ2-7, with 9 positions matching TRBD2. The germline CDR1 and CDR2 sequences are MDHEN and SYDVKM. The CDR3 spans 14 residues. Here the CDR3 DNA reads TGTGCCAGCAGCGTACTAGCGGGTACCTACGGGCAGTACTTC. This gives the protein CASSVLAGTYGQYF.

The chain couples TRBV4-1 to TRBJ1-1, with D possibly being TRBD1 (5 bases). The CDR3 is made up of 14 amino acids. Germline V gene sequence: CDR1 MGHRA, CDR2 YSYEKL. V was trimmed by 5 bases and J by 0 bases, leaving 10 bases between them. CDR3 in amino acids: CASSAPGVNTEAFF. CDR3 nucleotides: TGCGCCAGCAGCGCGCCGGGGGTGAACACTGAAGCTTTCTTT.

Comments on this clonotype: This may come from a read error, since a much larger clone is one base off. The chain joins TRBV28 to TRBJ2-7; TRBD2 agrees at 9 bases. Germline-derived CDR1 and CDR2 are MDHEN and SYDVKM. J was trimmed by 6 bases and V by 6 bases; bases with no gene match: 6. The CDR3 extends over 13 amino acids. CDR3 in DNA: TGTGCCAGCAGCCAGAGGCGGGGGGGCGAGCAGTACTTC. Its protein is CASSQRRGGEQYF.

The DNA of the CDR3 is TGTGCCAGTAGTATAGATCGCAGACAGGGGGAAGTCGAGCAGTACTTC. As protein: CASSIDRRQGEVEQYF. The chain couples TRBV19 to TRBJ2-7; 9 bases align to TRBD1. V was clipped by 0 bases and J by 6 bases; unmatched bases: 9. This CDR3 has 16 residues. From germline, CDR1 is LNHDA and CDR2 SQIVND (reference sequence). Combining the CDR3 with reference TRBV19 and TRBJ2-7 gives the whole variable domain DGGITQSPKYLFRKEGQNVTLSCEQNLNHDAMYWYRQDPGQGLRLIYYSQIVNDFQKGDIAEGYSVSREKKESFPLTVTSAQKNPTAFYLCASSIDRRQGEVEQYFGPGTRLTVT.

The table lists this clonotype with many counts. The rearrangement joins TRBV5-1 to TRBJ1-4; 8 bases fit TRBD1. The CDR3 spans 14 residues. Germline V gene lookup returns CDR1 SGHRS and CDR2 YFSETQ. V was clipped by 0 bases and J by 8 bases; unmatched bases: 3. The CDR3 reads CASSLGTGNEKLFF. CDR3 nucleotide sequence: TGCGCCAGCAGCTTGGGGACAGGGAACGAAAAACTGTTTTTT.

This clonotype was counted at least ten times. V gene TRBV11-2 combines with J gene TRBJ1-1; no reliable D call. The germline V gene encodes CDR1 SGHAT and CDR2 FQNNGV. V gave up 0 bases and J gave up 3 bases, with 5 bases separating them. This CDR3 is 13 amino acids long. CDR3 coding DNA: TGTGCCAGCAGCTTAGAAACCCACACTGAAGCTTTCTTT. This gives the protein CASSLETHTEAFF.

This clonotype showed up many times. This sequence joins TRBV2 and TRBJ1-1, with 7 bases lining up with TRBD1. The V segment lost 4 bases and the J segment 4 bases; nucleotides outside the gene matches: 3. The CDR3 has 13 residues. Germline V CDR1 and CDR2: SNHLY, FYNNEI. This chain's CDR3 is CASSGDRGTEAFF. The CDR3 coding sequence is TGTGCCAGCAGTGGGGACAGAGGCACTGAAGCTTTCTTT.

The chain combines TRBV20-1 with TRBJ2-2; TRBD1 matches at 9 bases. The CDR3 contains 18 residues. CDR1 is DFQATT and CDR2 is SNEGSKA in the germline V gene (reference sequence). Trimming removed 0 bases from V and 7 bases from J; junction bases left unmatched: 15. CDR3 nucleotide sequence: TGCAGTGCTAGAGACCTGACAACGGGACAGGGATCCCTCGGGGAGCTGTTTTTT. Protein: CSARDLTTGQGSLGELFF.

This clonotype appeared many times. J is TRBJ2-2 and V is TRBV11-2; 9 bases line up with TRBD1. This CDR3 comprises 15 residues. Germline lookup yields CDR1 SGHAT and CDR2 FQNNGV. Trimming at V came to 6 bases and at J to 5 bases, leaving 7 bases not matched to a gene. DNA of the CDR3: TGTGCCAGCAGACGGACAGGGGAAGGAACCGGGGAGCTGTTTTTT. Translation: CASRRTGEGTGELFF.

This clonotype was seen only a few times. The V and J genes are TRBV4-1 and TRBJ1-6; 7 nucleotides line up with TRBD1. V gave up 7 bases and J gave up 14 bases; unmatched junction bases: 14. Looked up from germline, CDR1 is MGHRA and CDR2 is YSYEKL. The CDR3 is 14 residues long. The CDR3, as DNA: TGCGCCAGCACAGGAGGCAGGGGGGATCGATCCCTCCACTTT. It translates to CASTGGRGDRSLHF.

The chain has TRBV19 and TRBJ2-5, with no clear D. Germline loops: CDR1 LNHDA, CDR2 SQIVND (reference sequence). Trimming stripped 5 bases from V and 7 bases from J, with 11 bases between. The CDR3 is made up of 12 amino acids. CDR3 region: CASSGSLGTQYF. The CDR3 DNA reads TGTGCCAGTAGTGGGTCCTTAGGGACCCAGTACTTC.

The chain is built from TRBV30 and TRBJ1-6; D call uncertain. Trimming shortened V by 4 bases and J by 0 bases, and 7 bases separated the two germline ends. This CDR3 region has 14 residues. CDR1 is GTSNPN, CDR2 SVGIG, per germline (reference sequence). The CDR3 DNA reads as TGTGCCTGGAAAAGGAGCTCCTATAATTCACCCCTCCACTTT. Translated, it gives CAWKRSSYNSPLHF.

Ten or more counts support this clonotype. The chain couples TRBV28 to TRBJ2-5; D unclear. V gave up 3 bases and J gave up 0 bases, with 17 bases separating them. The V gene's germline CDR1 is MDHEN and CDR2 SYDVKM. The CDR3 spans 17 residues. This chain's CDR3 is CASSFLATRVDQETQYF. DNA of the CDR3: TGTGCCAGCAGTTTCCTCGCGACACGGGTGGACCAAGAGACCCAGTACTTC.

This clonotype was counted a few times. V is TRBV25-1 and J is TRBJ2-5; unclear D gene. Trimming left V 2 bases short and J 1 base short, with 5 bases between. Germline CDR1 is MGHDK and CDR2 is SYGVNS. The length of the CDR3 is 13 residues. The CDR3 DNA reads as TGTGCCAGCAGTGAAGAGACCCAAGAGACCCAGTACTTC. This gives the protein CASSEETQETQYF.

This sequence joins TRBV4-3 and TRBJ2-3, with D possibly called TRBD1 or TRBD2 (5 bases each). This CDR3 has 17 amino acids. Trimming pared 0 bases from V and 0 bases from J, leaving 13 bases between. Germline V gene lookup returns CDR1 LGHNA and CDR2 YSLEER. In DNA form, the CDR3 reads TGCGCCAGCAGCCAAGAATTACGGGGCACTAGCACAGATACGCAGTATTTT. It translates to CASSQELRGTSTDTQYF.

The chain combines TRBV12-3 or TRBV12-4 with TRBJ1-1, with D unclear. The CDR3 extends over 11 amino acids. V was clipped by 1 base and J by 8 bases, with 5 bases between them. CDR3 amino acids: CASSLEEEAFF. Here the CDR3 DNA reads TGTGCCAGCAGTTTAGAGGAGGAAGCTTTCTTT.

This clonotype was seen a handful of times. V and J are TRBV9 and TRBJ2-2; D is unresolved. From germline, CDR1 is SGDLS and CDR2 YYNGEE. The CDR3 runs 15 residues. The V gene lost 8 bases and the J gene lost 2 bases, with 16 bases spanning the gap. The CDR3 nucleotides are TGTGCCAGTAATCGTTTCAGGCGAAACACCGGGGAGCTGTTTTTT. It translates to CASNRFRRNTGELFF. The complete variable domain, with remaining parts taken from reference TRBV9 and TRBJ2-2, reads DSGVTQTPKHLITATGQRVTLRCSPRSGDLSVYWYQQSLDQGLQFLIQYYNGEERAKGNILERFSAQQFPDLHSELNLSSLELGDSALYFCASNRFRRNTGELFFGEGSRLTVL.

There are a few counts of this clonotype. The genes are TRBV20-1 and TRBJ1-5, with 10 bases that match TRBD1. This CDR3 is built from 16 residues. Germline V gene sequence: CDR1 DFQATT, CDR2 SNEGSKA (reference sequence). Trimming cost V 1 base and J 6 bases; bases outside gene matches: 9. CDR3 protein: CSARVTGTGDSQPQHF. The CDR3 DNA sequence: TGCAGTGCTAGAGTCACCGGGACAGGGGACTCTCAGCCCCAGCATTTT.

This clonotype showed up just a few times. This rearrangement joins TRBV20-1 to TRBJ1-2, with D maybe TRBD1 (5 bases). Trimming left V 0 bases short and J 6 bases short, with 11 bases between. The CDR3 sequence is 13 residues long. Germline loops: CDR1 DFQATT, CDR2 SNEGSKA (reference sequence). This chain's CDR3 is CSARDRGGDGYTF. CDR3 in DNA: TGCAGTGCTAGAGATCGCGGGGGGGATGGCTACACCTTC.

The chain combines TRBV19 with TRBJ1-5, with 8 nucleotides matching TRBD1. V lost 7 bases and J lost 6; bases outside the gene matches: 2. Germline V gene lookup returns CDR1 LNHDA and CDR2 SQIVND (reference sequence). This CDR3 region has 12 residues. Here the CDR3 DNA reads TGTGCCAGTACTCAGGGGGCTCAGCCCCAGCATTTT. Protein: CASTQGAQPQHF. The whole variable domain, remainder taken from reference TRBV19 and TRBJ1-5, is DGGITQSPKYLFRKEGQNVTLSCEQNLNHDAMYWYRQDPGQGLRLIYYSQIVNDFQKGDIAEGYSVSREKKESFPLTVTSAQKNPTAFYLCASTQGAQPQHFGDGTRLSIL.